The rows below give T cell receptor beta chains drawn from one sample of a study of blood T cell repertoires in COVID-19. Method: immunoSEQ multiplex PCR; TCRdb's copy keeps in-frame clones and lacks some. The data contain some 700,000 clones, 80% to 90% of them singletons. Sequenced material: peripheral blood. The origin of the receptors is a young woman with acute or convalescent COVID-19. CDR3s include the opening cysteine and the closing phenylalanine or tryptophan. The D gene is left open where the match is weak. Rows give clone size only sometimes, using once, few, many, or a class for an expanded clone.

J gene | V gene | D gene | clone size | CDR3 protein | CDR3 DNA
TRBJ2-2 | TRBV2 | NA | NA | CASSDMGRRELFF | TGTGCCAGCAGTGACATGGGCAGGCGGGAGCTGTTTTTT
TRBJ2-7 | TRBV7-2 | NA | NA | CASSSGGLGDEQYF | TGTGCCAGCAGCTCAGGGGGGTTGGGGGACGAGCAGTACTTC
TRBJ1-1 | TRBV6-2/TRBV6-3 | NA | few | CASSYSGSWTEAFF | TGTGCCAGCAGTTACAGTGGCAGTTGGACTGAAGCTTTCTTT
TRBJ2-5 | TRBV4-2 | NA | NA | CASSQDGGETQYF | TGTGCCAGCAGCCAAGATGGAGGAGAGACCCAGTACTTC
TRBJ2-6 | TRBV5-7 | NA | once | CASSSEQGKIGGANVLTF | TGTGCCAGCAGCTCGGAACAGGGTAAGATTGGTGGGGCCAACGTCCTGACTTTC
TRBJ1-5 | TRBV19 | NA | NA | CASSIEGTINQPQHF | TGTGCCAGTAGTATAGAGGGGACAATCAATCAGCCCCAGCATTTT
TRBJ1-2 | TRBV29-1 | NA | NA | CSVYENTF | TGCAGCGTTTACGAGAACACCTTC
TRBJ2-3 | TRBV6-1 | NA | NA | CASSEAAGGPPRNTQYF | TGTGCCAGCAGTGAAGCGGCAGGGGGGCCCCCTCGGAACACGCAGTATTTT
TRBJ1-4 | TRBV28 | NA | NA | CASDTRAAGHEKLFF | TGTGCCAGCGACACGAGAGCAGCGGGGCATGAAAAACTGTTTTTT
TRBJ2-7 | TRBV9 | NA | NA | CASSVGQWAYEQYF | TGTGCCAGCAGCGTAGGCCAGTGGGCTTACGAGCAGTACTTC
TRBJ1-4 | TRBV30 | TRBD1 | NA | CAWIQGISEKLFF | TGTGCCTGGATACAGGGGATAAGTGAAAAACTGTTTTTT
TRBJ1-1 | TRBV19 | NA | NA | CASSRSGSNTEAFF | TGTGCCAGTAGTAGGTCGGGTAGTAACACTGAAGCTTTCTTT
TRBJ2-7 | TRBV6-5 | NA | few | CAVAQGPYEQYF | TGTGCCGTGGCACAGGGTCCCTACGAGCAGTACTTC
TRBJ1-5 | TRBV30 | NA | NA | CAWSVTGESNQPQHF | TGTGCCTGGAGTGTTACAGGAGAGAGTAATCAGCCCCAGCATTTT
TRBJ1-1 | TRBV2 | NA | NA | CASSADRKAFF | TGTGCCAGCAGTGCCGACAGGAAAGCTTTCTTT
TRBJ2-2 | TRBV7-2 | NA | NA | CASSFSGNTGELFF | TGTGCCAGCAGCTTCTCCGGGAACACCGGGGAGCTGTTTTTT
TRBJ1-6 | TRBV19 | NA | NA | CASSRGNGNSPLHF | TGTGCCAGTAGTAGAGGGAATGGTAATTCACCCCTCCACTTT
TRBJ1-2 | TRBV27 | TRBD1 | NA | CASSLRTGPPYGYTF | TGTGCCAGCAGTTTGCGGACAGGGCCACCCTATGGCTACACCTTC
TRBJ1-6 | TRBV5-4 | NA | NA | CASTGPGSPLHF | TGTGCCAGCACCGGCCCGGGGTCACCCCTCCACTTT
TRBJ2-1 | TRBV2 | TRBD1 | once | CASTWDSKFEQFF | TGTGCCAGCACTTGGGACAGTAAATTCGAGCAGTTCTTC
TRBJ2-5 | TRBV2 | TRBD2 | once | CASIPGTSFRETQYF | TGTGCCAGCATCCCGGGGACTAGCTTTCGGGAGACCCAGTACTTC
TRBJ1-4 | TRBV15 | NA | NA | CATSRPRQLTGEKLFF | TGTGCCACCAGCAGACCTAGACAGCTCACTGGGGAAAAACTGTTTTTT
TRBJ1-2 | TRBV27 | TRBD1 | NA | CASSFITGGNPANYGYTF | TGTGCCAGCAGTTTTATCACAGGGGGGAATCCAGCTAACTATGGCTACACCTTC
TRBJ1-2 | TRBV5-5 | NA | once | CATSSTVPEGGYTF | TGTGCCACCTCTTCGACAGTCCCCGAAGGGGGCTACACCTTC
TRBJ1-3 | TRBV24-1 | NA | NA | CAPGQRGWESSGNTIYF | TGTGCCCCCGGTCAAAGGGGGTGGGAGAGCTCTGGAAACACCATATATTTT
TRBJ1-1 | TRBV7-6 | NA | NA | CASSKQDGNTEAFF | TGTGCCAGCAGCAAACAGGACGGGAACACTGAAGCTTTCTTT
TRBJ1-1 | TRBV10-3 | TRBD1 | NA | CAISEFSGGGRNTEAFF | TGTGCCATCAGTGAGTTCTCAGGGGGCGGGCGGAACACTGAAGCTTTCTTT
TRBJ1-3 | TRBV4-1 | NA | few | CASSQLWGNTIYF | TGCGCCAGCAGCCAACTATGGGGAAACACCATATATTTT
TRBJ2-7 | TRBV4-1 | TRBD1 | few | CASARGPSYEQYF | TGCGCCAGCGCCAGGGGGCCCTCCTACGAGCAGTACTTC
TRBJ2-7 | TRBV28 | NA | NA | CASSLLRDARYEQYF | TGTGCCAGCAGTTTATTGCGGGACGCCCGCTACGAGCAGTACTTC
TRBJ1-2 | TRBV10-3 | TRBD1 | NA | CAISEPDREGNGYTF | TGTGCCATCAGTGAACCGGACAGGGAAGGTAATGGCTACACCTTC
TRBJ1-3 | TRBV5-5 | TRBD1 | NA | CASSSDRGWVGNTIYF | TGTGCCAGCAGCTCGGACAGGGGATGGGTTGGAAACACCATATATTTT
TRBJ2-6 | TRBV6-2/TRBV6-3 | NA | NA | CASSYLISDSFSGANVLTF | TGTGCCAGCAGTTACTTAATCTCGGACAGCTTCTCTGGGGCCAACGTCCTGACTTTC
TRBJ1-1 | TRBV30 | NA | once | CAWLIGGEVFF | TGTGCCTGGCTTATTGGAGGGGAAGTTTTCTTT
TRBJ1-6 | TRBV19 | NA | NA | CASSPDRGSSYNSPLHF | TGTGCCAGTAGTCCTGATCGGGGTAGCTCCTATAATTCACCCCTCCACTTT
TRBJ2-4 | TRBV3-1/TRBV3-2 | NA | NA | CASSQDPHGQRAKNIQYF | TGTGCCAGCAGCCAAGATCCCCACGGACAAAGAGCCAAAAACATTCAGTACTTC
TRBJ1-2 | TRBV5-1 | TRBD1 | NA | CASSLARGQGSYGYTF | TGCGCCAGCAGCTTGGCCAGGGGACAGGGGAGCTATGGCTACACCTTC
TRBJ1-3 | TRBV5-1 | NA | NA | CASSLAGVRGNTIYF | TGCGCCAGCAGCTTGGCGGGGGTACGGGGAAACACCATATATTTT
TRBJ1-1 | TRBV19 | NA | NA | CASSPGLLSGTEAFF | TGTGCCAGTAGCCCAGGGCTTCTCTCGGGCACTGAAGCTTTCTTT
TRBJ1-4 | TRBV28 | NA | once | CASDDRSNEKLFF | TGTGCCAGCGATGACAGATCTAATGAAAAACTGTTTTTT
TRBJ1-2 | TRBV2 | NA | NA | CASSEALLDSYGYTF | TGTGCCAGCAGTGAAGCGCTGCTGGACAGTTACGGCTACACCTTC
TRBJ2-5 | TRBV4-1 | TRBD2 | NA | CASSTTGGGGETQYF | TGCGCCAGCAGCACAACCGGGGGGGGCGGAGAGACCCAGTACTTC
TRBJ1-2 | TRBV4-2 | NA | NA | CASSQEWDYDYGYTF | TGTGCCAGCAGCCAAGAATGGGACTACGACTATGGCTACACCTTC
TRBJ1-2 | TRBV4-1 | NA | NA | CASSGGRGDYGYTF | TGCGCCAGCAGCGGGGGACGGGGGGACTATGGCTACACCTTC
TRBJ2-7 | TRBV5-3 | TRBD1 | NA | CARSDTTPIRDRGRAYEQYF | TGTGCCAGAAGTGATACTACGCCGATCCGGGACAGGGGAAGGGCCTACGAGCAGTACTTC
TRBJ2-3 | TRBV13 | TRBD2 | NA | CASSHGGGQPDTQYF | TGTGCCAGCAGCCACGGCGGGGGGCAGCCCGATACGCAGTATTTT
TRBJ2-5 | TRBV19 | TRBD1 | once | CASSIRTGKETQYF | TGTGCCAGTAGTATCCGGACAGGGAAGGAGACCCAGTACTTC
TRBJ1-2 | TRBV4-2 | TRBD1 | NA | CASSTGGAYGYTF | TGTGCCAGCAGCACAGGGGGGGCCTATGGCTACACCTTC
TRBJ2-3 | TRBV27 | TRBD2 | once | CASSFLAGGPTDTQYF | TGTGCCAGCAGTTTTTTAGCGGGGGGCCCCACAGATACGCAGTATTTT
TRBJ1-6 | TRBV11-2 | NA | NA | CASSLDYRKNITPLHF | TGTGCCAGCAGCTTAGACTACAGGAAAAACATTACACCCCTCCACTTT
TRBJ2-5 | TRBV29-1 | TRBD1 | NA | CSVERGLGETQYF | TGCAGCGTTGAGAGGGGGCTGGGGGAGACCCAGTACTTC
TRBJ2-1 | TRBV7-8 | TRBD2 | NA | CASSLGPGGAHDEQFF | TGTGCCAGCAGCTTAGGTCCGGGGGGAGCACACGATGAGCAGTTCTTC
TRBJ1-2 | TRBV6-5 | TRBD1 | NA | CASSSDRGGDGYTF | TGTGCCAGCAGTTCGGACAGGGGTGGGGACGGCTACACCTTC
TRBJ1-2 | TRBV12-3/TRBV12-4 | NA | NA | CASSPGGGGGYTF | TGTGCCAGCAGCCCGGGAGGGGGTGGGGGCTACACCTTC
TRBJ1-2 | TRBV4-3 | NA | once | CASSRSRRQRVYTF | TGCGCCAGCAGCCGGTCCCGGCGCCAGCGTGTCTACACCTTC
TRBJ2-2 | TRBV2 | NA | NA | CASSELSGMATGELFF | TGTGCCAGCAGTGAACTGTCGGGGATGGCCACCGGGGAGCTGTTTTTT
TRBJ2-5 | TRBV2 | NA | NA | CASTRSGELQETQYF | TGTGCCAGCACAAGATCGGGAGAACTCCAAGAGACCCAGTACTTC
TRBJ2-1 | TRBV27 | NA | NA | CASSPQGGEQFF | TGTGCCAGCAGTCCGCAGGGGGGTGAGCAGTTCTTC
TRBJ2-1 | TRBV4-3 | TRBD1 | NA | CASSQATGGTYNEQFF | TGCGCCAGCAGCCAAGCAACAGGGGGTACCTACAATGAGCAGTTCTTC